These T cell receptor beta chains were read from a single sample in a study of cytomegalovirus exposure and HLA in healthy donors. Only in-frame clones appear in the TCRdb table, and some are missing; sequencing was by immunoSEQ multiplex PCR. The sample consists of 99,000 or so clones, 78% of them appearing once. Sequencing was done on a sample of PBMCs. The origin of the receptors is a woman aged 40 to 50 in good health and CMV-seronegative. Both conserved end residues are part of each CDR3. D genes are given only for firm matches. Size is stated for part of the rows, as once, few or many counts, or as a class when the clone is expanded.

d_call: NA
clone_size: NA
j_call: TRBJ2-7
v_call: TRBV5-4
cdr3_nt: TGTGCCAGCAGACGTGAGTTGGAGTCCTACGAGCAGTACTTC
cdr3_aa: CASRRELESYEQYF

d_call: TRBD2
clone_size: NA
j_call: TRBJ2-5
v_call: TRBV23-1
cdr3_nt: TGCGCCAGCAGTCAATTTATTTCTAGCGGGAGTCAAGAGACCCAGTACTTC
cdr3_aa: CASSQFISSGSQETQYF

d_call: TRBD2
clone_size: NA
j_call: TRBJ2-1
v_call: TRBV7-2
cdr3_nt: TGTGCCAGTCACCCCGGGACTACAACATACAATGAGCAGTTCTTC
cdr3_aa: CASHPGTTTYNEQFF

d_call: NA
clone_size: few
j_call: TRBJ1-3
v_call: TRBV28
cdr3_nt: TGTGCCAGCAGTTTAACGGTAGGAAACACCATATATTTT
cdr3_aa: CASSLTVGNTIYF

d_call: NA
clone_size: few
j_call: TRBJ2-1
v_call: TRBV7-2
cdr3_nt: TGTGCCAGCAGCTTGGGCTATTACAATGAGCAGTTCTTC
cdr3_aa: CASSLGYYNEQFF

d_call: NA
clone_size: once
j_call: TRBJ2-5
v_call: TRBV5-6
cdr3_nt: TGTGCCAGCAGCTTGGGGGGCGAAGAGACCCAGTACTTC
cdr3_aa: CASSLGGEETQYF

d_call: NA
clone_size: NA
j_call: TRBJ2-5
v_call: TRBV7-9
cdr3_nt: TGTGCCAGCAGCAGCGGCGGGGCGTATCTCCGAGAGACCCAGTACTTC
cdr3_aa: CASSSGGAYLRETQYF

d_call: TRBD2
clone_size: NA
j_call: TRBJ2-1
v_call: TRBV6-5
cdr3_nt: TGTGCCAGCAGTTACTCGACAGCGGGAGTAGGTGAGCAGTTCTTC
cdr3_aa: CASSYSTAGVGEQFF

d_call: TRBD2
clone_size: few
j_call: TRBJ2-4
v_call: TRBV28
cdr3_nt: TGTGCCAGCAGCTCAACCCTTTCCTCGGGACTAGCGGGAATCAAAAACATTCAGTACTTC
cdr3_aa: CASSSTLSSGLAGIKNIQYF

d_call: NA
clone_size: NA
j_call: TRBJ1-4
v_call: TRBV21-1
cdr3_nt: TGTGCCAGCAGCTCGACAGCCCATTGGTTTAATGAAAAACTGTTTTTT
cdr3_aa: CASSSTAHWFNEKLFF

d_call: NA
clone_size: NA
j_call: TRBJ1-4
v_call: TRBV9
cdr3_nt: TGTGCCAGCAGCGTACAGGGAACTAATGAAAAACTGTTTTTT
cdr3_aa: CASSVQGTNEKLFF

d_call: TRBD1
clone_size: NA
j_call: TRBJ1-4
v_call: TRBV4-1
cdr3_nt: TGCGCCAGCAGCCTAATCGGGACAGATGGGGAAAAACTGTTTTTT
cdr3_aa: CASSLIGTDGEKLFF

d_call: NA
clone_size: NA
j_call: TRBJ2-2
v_call: TRBV19
cdr3_nt: TGTGCCAGTAGCGCCGGTACTTACACCGGGGAGCTGTTTTTT
cdr3_aa: CASSAGTYTGELFF

d_call: NA
clone_size: NA
j_call: TRBJ2-4
v_call: TRBV30
cdr3_nt: TGTGCCTGGAGTGTGAGAGGAGGAAACATTCAGTACTTC
cdr3_aa: CAWSVRGGNIQYF

d_call: NA
clone_size: NA
j_call: TRBJ2-5
v_call: TRBV6-1
cdr3_nt: TGTGCCAGCAGTGCGGACACTTGGTACCAAGAGACCCAGTACTTC
cdr3_aa: CASSADTWYQETQYF

d_call: NA
clone_size: NA
j_call: TRBJ2-7
v_call: TRBV5-1
cdr3_nt: TGCGCCAGCAGCTTGTATCCCGTCTACGAGCAGTACTTC
cdr3_aa: CASSLYPVYEQYF

d_call: TRBD2
clone_size: NA
j_call: TRBJ2-7
v_call: TRBV5-3
cdr3_nt: TGTGCCAGAAGCTTGGGACTAGCGGGAGGCGAGCAGTACTTC
cdr3_aa: CARSLGLAGGEQYF

d_call: NA
clone_size: NA
j_call: TRBJ2-1
v_call: TRBV28
cdr3_nt: TGTGCCAGCAGCCTTTCGGACTCCCCCCCAAACAATGAGCAGTTCTTC
cdr3_aa: CASSLSDSPPNNEQFF

d_call: NA
clone_size: NA
j_call: TRBJ2-3
v_call: TRBV27
cdr3_nt: TGTGCCAGCAGTTTCGGAAGGGGTTTT
cdr3_aa: CASSFGRGF

d_call: NA
clone_size: NA
j_call: TRBJ1-1
v_call: TRBV5-8
cdr3_nt: TGTGCCAGCAGCTATGAGGGATACACTGAAGCTTTCTTT
cdr3_aa: CASSYEGYTEAFF

d_call: TRBD1
clone_size: few
j_call: TRBJ2-1
v_call: TRBV19
cdr3_nt: TGTGCCAGTAGTATCACGGGACAGGGGGAGCAGTTCTTC
cdr3_aa: CASSITGQGEQFF

d_call: NA
clone_size: few
j_call: TRBJ1-3
v_call: TRBV11-2
cdr3_nt: TGTGCCAGCAGCACCGGGACTGGAAACACCATATATTTT
cdr3_aa: CASSTGTGNTIYF

d_call: TRBD1
clone_size: NA
j_call: TRBJ2-1
v_call: TRBV9
cdr3_nt: TGTGCCAGCTCCCTCACGGGGGACAGGGATAATGAGCAGTTCTTC
cdr3_aa: CASSLTGDRDNEQFF

d_call: NA
clone_size: NA
j_call: TRBJ2-4
v_call: TRBV5-1
cdr3_nt: TGCGCCAGCAGCACCGGACAAAGCGACATTCAGTACTTC
cdr3_aa: CASSTGQSDIQYF

d_call: TRBD1
clone_size: NA
j_call: TRBJ2-7
v_call: TRBV25-1
cdr3_nt: TGTGCCACCAGTTGGACAGGGGGATCCTACGAGCAGTACTTC
cdr3_aa: CATSWTGGSYEQYF

d_call: NA
clone_size: NA
j_call: TRBJ2-7
v_call: TRBV4-2
cdr3_nt: TGTGCCAGCAGCCAAGCAGGTGTTTACGAGCAGTGCTTC
cdr3_aa: CASSQAGVYEQCF

d_call: NA
clone_size: NA
j_call: TRBJ2-1
v_call: TRBV11-2
cdr3_nt: TGTGCCAGCAGCTTAGTCGTCTACAATGAGCAGTTCTTC
cdr3_aa: CASSLVVYNEQFF

d_call: NA
clone_size: NA
j_call: TRBJ2-1
v_call: TRBV7-2
cdr3_nt: TGTGCCAGCAGCTTAGGGCTAGGAGAGCAGTTCTTC
cdr3_aa: CASSLGLGEQFF

d_call: NA
clone_size: NA
j_call: TRBJ2-6
v_call: TRBV6-1
cdr3_nt: TGTGCCAGCAGTGAAGACAGCTCTGGGGCCAACGTCCTGACTTTC
cdr3_aa: CASSEDSSGANVLTF

d_call: TRBD1
clone_size: NA
j_call: TRBJ2-5
v_call: TRBV28
cdr3_nt: TGTGCCAGCAGTTTGGACAGGGGGGAGACCCAGTACTTC
cdr3_aa: CASSLDRGETQYF

d_call: NA
clone_size: NA
j_call: TRBJ1-4
v_call: TRBV6-4
cdr3_nt: TGTGCCGGACGGGAGCTTTTCACTAATGAAAAACTGTTTTTT
cdr3_aa: CAGRELFTNEKLFF

d_call: NA
clone_size: NA
j_call: TRBJ1-2
v_call: TRBV7-9
cdr3_nt: TGTGCCAGCAGCAAATTCACACCGGAGACCGCCGATTATGGCTACACCTTC
cdr3_aa: CASSKFTPETADYGYTF

d_call: NA
clone_size: NA
j_call: TRBJ2-1
v_call: TRBV20-1
cdr3_nt: TGCAGTGCCTCAGATGTGGATGAGCAGTTCTTC
cdr3_aa: CSASDVDEQFF

d_call: NA
clone_size: NA
j_call: TRBJ1-1
v_call: TRBV27
cdr3_nt: TGTGCCAGCTACGTGGGGGGGTTGAACACTGAAGCTTTCTTT
cdr3_aa: CASYVGGLNTEAFF

d_call: NA
clone_size: NA
j_call: TRBJ2-7
v_call: TRBV10-3
cdr3_nt: TGTGCCATCAGTGATGGGCAGGGTGGCCACGAGCAGTACTTC
cdr3_aa: CAISDGQGGHEQYF

d_call: NA
clone_size: NA
j_call: TRBJ1-1
v_call: TRBV29-1
cdr3_nt: TGCAGCGTTGTTGCGGGGGCGCGGACTGAAGCTTTCTTT
cdr3_aa: CSVVAGARTEAFF

d_call: TRBD2
clone_size: NA
j_call: TRBJ2-1
v_call: TRBV5-4
cdr3_nt: TGTGCCAGCAGCTTCCCTAGCGGGGGTTCCTACAATGAGCAGTTCTTC
cdr3_aa: CASSFPSGGSYNEQFF